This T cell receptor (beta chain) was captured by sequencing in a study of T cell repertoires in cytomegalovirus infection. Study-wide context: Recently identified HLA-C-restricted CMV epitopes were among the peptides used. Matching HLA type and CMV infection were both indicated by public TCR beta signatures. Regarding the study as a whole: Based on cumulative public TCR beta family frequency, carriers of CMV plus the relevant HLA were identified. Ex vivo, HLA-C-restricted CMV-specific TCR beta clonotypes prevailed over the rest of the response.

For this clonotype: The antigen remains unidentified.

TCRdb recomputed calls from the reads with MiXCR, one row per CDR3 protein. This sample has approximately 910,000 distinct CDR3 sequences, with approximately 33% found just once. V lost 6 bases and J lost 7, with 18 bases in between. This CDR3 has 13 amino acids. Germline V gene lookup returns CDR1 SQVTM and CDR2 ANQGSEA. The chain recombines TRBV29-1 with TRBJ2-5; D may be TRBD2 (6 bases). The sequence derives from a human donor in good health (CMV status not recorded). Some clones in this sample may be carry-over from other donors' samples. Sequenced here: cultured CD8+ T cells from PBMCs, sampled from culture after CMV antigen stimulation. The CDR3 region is CSVRDSLVGTQYF. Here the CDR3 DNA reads TGCAGCGTCCGGGACTCGTTAGTAGGGACCCAGTACTTC.